This TCR beta chain was profiled in a study of cytomegalovirus exposure and HLA in healthy donors. Study context: Ancestry clustering placed roughly four fifths of over 300 genotyped donors in the Caucasian-associated cluster.

Points on this clone: Its target is unknown.

It was with 60 Vbeta and 13 Jbeta primers that the PCR ran. Assay used: immunoSEQ multiplex PCR; TCRdb lists only in-frame clones, some missing. The sample yields some 170,000 clones, roughly 77% seen once. Whole-study results and caveats: Most CMV-associated TCR beta chains appeared HLA-restricted in a later analysis. In a later analysis, at a false discovery rate of 0.05, 16,951 TCR beta sequences were associated with HLA alleles. The authors later linked a missense DCLRE1C variant to TCR beta V- and J-gene trimming.

V dropped 5 bases and J dropped 5 bases, with 15 bases sitting between them. This CDR3 has 14 amino acids. CDR1 is MNHEY and CDR2 is SMNVEV in the germline V gene (reference sequence). The source is a young woman in good health and CMV-seronegative. The sequencing input was PBMCs. The chain carries TRBV27 and TRBJ1-1, with D uncertain. The CDR3 loop reads CASSPSLWSTEAFF. CDR3 sequence (DNA): TGTGCCAGCAGTCCCTCTCTGTGGAGTACTGAAGCTTTCTTT.